The table lists the clone carrying this TCR beta chain with a few counts. Primers: 60 V beta forward and 13 J beta reverse. The repertoire was sequenced with immunoSEQ multiplex PCR; TCRdb's copy has only in-frame clones and lacks some. Of almost 90,000 clones in the sample, around 86% are singletons; the top ten hold around 7%. This entry is derived from a study of glioma-infiltrating T cells after dendritic cell vaccination. As for the study in general: Dendritic cell vaccine was injected intradermally three times, biweekly.

The time point here: after dendritic cell vaccination, including at tumor progression/relapse. Patients had residual fresh-frozen tumor tissue and more than two years of survival data. Before vaccination, two weeks after the third vaccination, and at progression, PBMC were collected. Germline trimming cut 5 bases from V and 6 bases from J; bases unmatched to any gene: 6. CDR3 length: 14 residues. In germline, CDR1 is SEHNR, CDR2 FQNEAQ (reference sequence). The chain links TRBV7-9 to TRBJ1-5; TRBD1 agrees at 8 bases. Material: blood, obtained after dendritic cell vaccination. The TCR sequence derives from a human donor with glioblastoma. The CDR3 DNA follows: TGTGCCAGCAGCCCCCAGGGGGCGGGTCAGCCCCAGCATTTT. It yields the protein CASSPQGAGQPQHF.